This T cell receptor (beta chain) is from a study of shared clonotypes between healthy human individuals. The study, taken as a whole, reports: Since donors were few, the genetic and exposure-history diversity represented was limited. Among a handful of donors, about 4.6% of naive CD4 clonotypes were found in common.

Here immunoSEQ multiplex PCR was the method, and the copy in TCRdb shows in-frame clones only, minus some. The table shows more than 1,200,000 clones, with approximately 98.5% occurring only once. About this clone: What it binds is unknown.

The germline V gene has CDR1 WSHSY and CDR2 SAAADI. V was pared by 7 bases and J by 4 bases, with 7 bases of the junction left unmatched. The CDR3 covers 14 residues. The V call is TRBV10-2, the J call TRBJ2-7, with TRBD1 matching 10 bases. This TCR came from a man in his thirties or forties in good health. The sample was naive CD4+ T cells sorted from blood. Subset meaning: CD45RA+ positively selected. CDR3 sequence (DNA): TGCGCCAGCACTACCGGGACAGGGGCTTACGAGCAGTACTTC. Translated, it gives CASTTGTGAYEQYF.